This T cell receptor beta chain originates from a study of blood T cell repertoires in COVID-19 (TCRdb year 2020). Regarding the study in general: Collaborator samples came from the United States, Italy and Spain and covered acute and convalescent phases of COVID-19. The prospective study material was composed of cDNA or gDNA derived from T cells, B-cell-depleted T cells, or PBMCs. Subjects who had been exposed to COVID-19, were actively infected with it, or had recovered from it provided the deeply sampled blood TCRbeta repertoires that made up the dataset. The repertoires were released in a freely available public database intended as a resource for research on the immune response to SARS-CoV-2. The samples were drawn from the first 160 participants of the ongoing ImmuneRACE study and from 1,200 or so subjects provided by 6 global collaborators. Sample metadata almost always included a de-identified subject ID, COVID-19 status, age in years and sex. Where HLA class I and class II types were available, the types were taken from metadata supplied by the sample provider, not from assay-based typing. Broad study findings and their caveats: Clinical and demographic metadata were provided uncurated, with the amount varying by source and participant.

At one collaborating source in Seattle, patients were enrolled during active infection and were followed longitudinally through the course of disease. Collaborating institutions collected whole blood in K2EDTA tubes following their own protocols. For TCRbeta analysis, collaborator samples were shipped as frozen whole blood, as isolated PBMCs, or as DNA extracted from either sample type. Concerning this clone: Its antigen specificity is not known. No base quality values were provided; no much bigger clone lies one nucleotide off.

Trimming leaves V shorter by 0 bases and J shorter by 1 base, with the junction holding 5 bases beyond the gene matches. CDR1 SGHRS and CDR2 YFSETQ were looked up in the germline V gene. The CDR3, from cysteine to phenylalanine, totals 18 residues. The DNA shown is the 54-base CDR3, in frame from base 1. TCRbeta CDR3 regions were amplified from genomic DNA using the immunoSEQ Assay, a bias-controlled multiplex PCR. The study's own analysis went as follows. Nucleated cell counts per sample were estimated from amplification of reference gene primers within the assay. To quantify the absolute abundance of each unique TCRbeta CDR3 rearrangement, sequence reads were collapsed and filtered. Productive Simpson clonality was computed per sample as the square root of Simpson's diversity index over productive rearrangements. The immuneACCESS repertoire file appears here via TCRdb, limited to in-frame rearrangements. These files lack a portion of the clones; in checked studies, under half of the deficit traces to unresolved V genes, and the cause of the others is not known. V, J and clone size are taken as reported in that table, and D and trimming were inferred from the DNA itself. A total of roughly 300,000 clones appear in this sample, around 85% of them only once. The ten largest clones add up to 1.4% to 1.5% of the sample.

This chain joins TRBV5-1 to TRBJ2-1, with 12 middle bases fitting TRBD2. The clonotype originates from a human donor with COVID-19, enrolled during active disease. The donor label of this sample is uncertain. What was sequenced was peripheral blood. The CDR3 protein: CASSLGGLAGNSYNEQFF. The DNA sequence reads TGCGCCAGCAGCTTGGGGGGACTAGCGGGTAATTCCTACAATGAGCAGTTCTTC.